The 30 T cell receptor beta chains presented below share a single source sample, sequenced in a study of blood T cells in healthy people across ages. Using a J-beta primer mix together with a sample-barcoded 5' primer, a second PCR was run for roughly 7 to 12 cycles. TCRdb re-analysed the 5' RACE reads in MiXCR, keeping a single row per CDR3 protein. The sample contains approximately 1.5 million distinct CDR3 sequences, roughly two fifths of which appear only once. Sequencing was performed on blood. These receptors all come from a woman younger than 30 in good health.

This clonotype has only one observation. The rearrangement links TRBV27 to TRBJ1-5; weak D call: TRBD1 (6 bases). V lost 5 bases, J lost 11 bases, and 13 bases lay in between. CDR3 length: 12 residues. In germline, CDR1 is MNHEY, CDR2 SMNVEV (reference sequence). As DNA, the CDR3 is TGTGCCAGCAGTCCCCGGGGGCAATCCCAGCATTTT. Protein sequence: CASSPRGQSQHF.

This clonotype was seen a single time. Sequence at one end of the junction differs from germline and may be a read error. The chain couples TRBV4-3 to TRBJ1-2; possibly TRBD1 for D (5 bases). This CDR3 has 15 amino acids. Per the germline V gene, CDR1 is LGHNA and CDR2 is YSLEER. The CDR3 DNA reads as TGCGCCAACAGCCAAAGCCTGGGACGGATCTATGGCTACACCTTC. Amino acids: CANSQSLGRIYGYTF.

The rearrangement uses TRBV10-3 and TRBJ2-5; 11 nucleotides align to TRBD1. CDR3 length: 16 residues. Germline V CDR1 and CDR2: ENHRY, SYGVKD. With V trimmed by 4 bases and J by 11 bases, 15 bases remained unmatched. The CDR3 reads CAISGPPGTGGYEQYF. In DNA form, the CDR3 reads TGTGCCATCAGTGGGCCCCCCGGGACAGGGGGGTATGAGCAGTACTTC.

This clonotype was seen just once. This chain connects TRBV10-3 to TRBJ2-3; 8 positions match TRBD2. Unmatched junction bases numbered 9, after V lost 3 bases and J lost 4 bases. There are 16 residues in the CDR3. Germline V gene data show CDR1 as ENHRY and CDR2 as SYGVKD. The CDR3 region is CAISDPHGGGADTQYF. The DNA for the CDR3 is TGTGCCATCAGTGATCCCCACGGGGGGGGAGCAGATACGCAGTATTTT.

The chain combines TRBV12-3 or TRBV12-4 with TRBJ2-7; D unclear. Trimming removed 6 bases at V and 3 bases at J, with 9 bases between. The CDR3 length is 12 residues. CDR3 bases: TGTGCCAGCAGAGGACCTTTCTACGAGCAGTACTTC. It specifies CASRGPFYEQYF.

A word on this clonotype: Mismatch with germline at one junction end may stem from a read error. V and J are TRBV2 and TRBJ2-7; TRBD1 matches at 7 bases. Germline-derived CDR1 and CDR2 are SNHLY and FYNNEI. The CDR3 runs to 11 residues. This chain's CDR3 is CTSRDSYEQYF. In DNA, the CDR3 is TGTACCAGCAGGGACAGCTACGAGCAGTACTTC.

Only a few counts were recorded for this clonotype. The J gene is TRBJ1-4, the V gene TRBV20-1; D is unclear. The CDR3 extends over 12 amino acids. V was shortened by 3 bases and J by 4 bases, with 6 bases between the two germline ends. Germline V gene lookup returns CDR1 DFQATT and CDR2 SNEGSKA (reference sequence). The CDR3 DNA follows: TGCAGTGCTAGTAATGATAATGAAAAACTGTTTTTT. It codes for CSASNDNEKLFF.

This clonotype was picked up a small number of times. The V call is TRBV20-1, the J call TRBJ1-2; no reliable D call. CDR3 length equals 12 residues. Germline V gives CDR1 DFQATT, CDR2 SNEGSKA (reference sequence). Between the trimmed V and J ends, which lost 3 bases and 10 bases, there was a span of 15 bases. CDR3 sequence reads: CSASDRGRDYTF. In DNA, the CDR3 is TGCAGTGCTAGCGATCGAGGTCGTGACTACACCTTC.

A few counts support this clonotype. The J gene is TRBJ2-4, the V gene TRBV6-2 or TRBV6-3, with TRBD1 as a possible D gene (6 bases). The J call may be in error: the DNA end matches TRBJ2-7 better. CDR1 and CDR2 (germline): MNHEY, SVGEGT. The CDR3 runs 13 residues. The DNA for the CDR3 is TGTGCCAGCAGTGACAGACAGGCCTACGAGCAGTACTTC. Amino acids: CASSDRQAYEQYF.

This clonotype occurred once. The rearrangement links TRBV9 to TRBJ1-1; the D is unclear. The CDR3 spans 15 residues. V lost 0 bases and J lost 0, with 9 bases in between. Germline V CDR1 and CDR2: SGDLS, YYNGEE. CDR3 coding DNA: TGTGCCAGCAGCGTAGGTATGACCATGAACACTGAAGCTTTCTTT. Its translation: CASSVGMTMNTEAFF.

The genes are TRBV7-8 and TRBJ2-1; 10 bases fit TRBD1. Trimming removed 5 bases from V and 8 bases from J; junction bases left unmatched: 3. Germline values: CDR1 SGHVS, CDR2 FQNEAQ. The CDR3 spans 13 residues. For the CDR3, the DNA is TGTGCCAGCAGCATGGGGACAGGGGATGAGCAGTTCTTC. Its protein is CASSMGTGDEQFF.

This clonotype was observed a handful of times. The chain joins TRBV6-5 to TRBJ1-6, with D hard to call. There are 13 residues in the CDR3. Per the germline V gene, CDR1 is MNHEY and CDR2 is SVGAGI. V lost 7 bases and J lost 4, with 8 bases in between. CDR3 DNA sequence: TGTGCCAGCAACCCAGAGTATAATTCACCCCTCCACTTT. Protein sequence: CASNPEYNSPLHF.

The J gene is TRBJ1-1, the V gene TRBV4-1; 7 nucleotides agree with TRBD1. V lost 6 bases to trimming and J lost 5 bases; unmatched junction nucleotides: 9. There are 14 residues in the CDR3. Germline lookup yields CDR1 MGHRA and CDR2 YSYEKL. For the CDR3, the DNA is TGCGCCAGCAGACCAACGACAGGGCGGACTGAAGCTTTCTTT. Amino acid sequence: CASRPTTGRTEAFF.

This chain joins TRBV20-1 and TRBJ2-1; possibly TRBD2 for D (6 bases). CDR1 is DFQATT, CDR2 SNEGSKA, per germline (reference sequence). V shed 3 bases and J shed 0 bases, with 15 bases lying between them. The CDR3 is 16 amino acids. The CDR3 nucleotides read TGCAGTGCTAGTTATCCTAGCGCGCGCTCCTACAATGAGCAGTTCTTC. This codes for CSASYPSARSYNEQFF.

The V gene is TRBV12-3 or TRBV12-4, the J gene TRBJ2-1; 8 bases are a match to TRBD2. CDR3 size: 15 residues. The trim removed 6 bases at V and 2 bases at J, leaving 6 bases unmatched. The chain's CDR3 is CASSDTSGPYNEQFF. In DNA, the CDR3 is TGTGCCAGCAGCGATACTAGCGGACCCTACAATGAGCAGTTCTTC.

The chain carries TRBV27 and TRBJ1-2; the D is unclear. The CDR3 runs 12 residues. V was shortened by 5 bases and J by 7 bases, with 11 bases between the two germline ends. Looked up from germline, CDR1 is MNHEY and CDR2 is SMNVEV (reference sequence). CDR3 amino acids: CASSPGLGGYTF. The CDR3 nucleotides are TGTGCCAGCAGTCCCGGCTTGGGTGGCTACACCTTC.

Of note for this clonotype: This may come from a read error, since a much larger clone is one base off. The chain links TRBV4-1 to TRBJ2-5; D is possibly TRBD2 (5 bases). With the DNA end fitting TRBJ2-1 better, the J assignment may be wrong. From germline, CDR1 is MGHRA and CDR2 YSYEKL. This CDR3 is 16 amino acids long. The CDR3 loop reads CASSQAPPGSQETQFF. The CDR3 DNA follows: TGCGCCAGCAGCCAAGCGCCCCCGGGATCTCAAGAGACCCAGTTCTTC.

The rearrangement links TRBV30 to TRBJ2-2; D not certain. With 2 bases removed from V and 8 bases from J, the gap between germline ends came to 6 bases. The CDR3 has 11 amino acids. Per the germline V gene, CDR1 is GTSNPN and CDR2 is SVGIG (reference sequence). CDR3 sequence: CAWSHGGELFF. The CDR3 nucleotides are TGTGCCTGGAGTCATGGGGGGGAGCTGTTTTTT. The full variable domain, in which reference TRBV30 and TRBJ2-2 provide the parts outside the CDR3, is SQTIHQWPATLVQPVGSPLSLECTVEGTSNPNLYWYRQAAGRGLQLLFYSVGIGQISSEVPQNLSASRPQDRQFILSSKKLLLSDSGFYLCAWSHGGELFFGEGSRLTVL.

A few counts support this clonotype. This sequence joins TRBV4-3 and TRBJ2-2, with D possibly being TRBD2 (6 bases). This CDR3 has 14 amino acids. With 1 base removed from V and 5 bases from J, the gap between germline ends came to 8 bases. CDR1 LGHNA and CDR2 YSLEER come from the germline V gene. The CDR3 DNA follows: TGCGCCAGCAGCCAAGCGACTAGAACCGGGGAGCTGTTTTTT. This translates into CASSQATRTGELFF.

This clonotype was detected ten times or more. The V gene is TRBV5-1, the J gene TRBJ2-5, with a tentative D call TRBD1 (5 bases). V lost 5 bases, J lost 3 bases, and 11 bases lay in between. Germline CDR1 reads SGHRS; CDR2 reads YFSETQ. This CDR3 is built from 13 residues. CDR3 sequence reads: CASRLQGEETQYF. DNA for the CDR3: TGCGCCAGCAGGCTCCAGGGTGAAGAGACCCAGTACTTC.

The V and J genes are TRBV30 and TRBJ2-4; 12 bases map to TRBD2. The last part of the DNA fits TRBJ2-7 better; the J call may be wrong. From germline, CDR1 is GTSNPN and CDR2 SVGIG (reference sequence). This CDR3 comprises 14 residues. In nucleotides, the CDR3 is TGTGCCTGGAGTGTGGTACTAGCGGGAGGCGAGCAGTACTTC. Translating it yields CAWSVVLAGGEQYF.

Only a few counts were recorded for this clonotype. The J gene is TRBJ2-2, the V gene TRBV4-3; D gene uncertain. V was trimmed by 7 bases and J by 7 bases, leaving 13 bases between them. Germline V gives CDR1 LGHNA, CDR2 YSLEER. This CDR3 comprises 13 residues. CDR3 sequence (DNA): TGCGCCAGCACTATTTACCGTGGCGGGGAGCTGTTTTTT. Protein: CASTIYRGGELFF.

This clonotype was found a few times. The chain combines TRBV4-2 with TRBJ2-5, with 9 nucleotides matching TRBD2. This CDR3 spans 15 amino acids. Germline CDR1 and CDR2: LGHNA and YNFKEQ. The trim removed 1 base at V and 4 bases at J, leaving 4 bases unmatched. This CDR3 reads CASSQASGVGETQYF. CDR3 nucleotides: TGTGCCAGCAGCCAAGCTAGCGGGGTGGGAGAGACCCAGTACTTC.

This clonotype has a handful of counts. The rearrangement links TRBV6-2 or TRBV6-3 to TRBJ1-2; D not certain. V lost 10 bases and J 0 bases, leaving 12 bases between the germline ends. The CDR3 contains 13 residues. Germline V CDR1 and CDR2: MNHEY, SVGEGT. CDR3 DNA: TGTGCCACCCAGGACTTAGCTAACTATGGCTACACCTTC. This translates into CATQDLANYGYTF.

This rearrangement joins TRBV7-8 to TRBJ2-1; 12 bases match TRBD2. V lost 5 bases and J lost 5; bases outside the gene matches: 7. Germline V gene data show CDR1 as SGHVS and CDR2 as FQNEAQ. This CDR3 spans 16 amino acids. This chain's CDR3 is CASSPTLAGGDNEQFF. CDR3 nucleotides: TGTGCCAGCAGCCCCACACTAGCGGGAGGCGACAATGAGCAGTTCTTC.

This clonotype has more than one count but fewer than ten. The rearrangement uses TRBV20-1 and TRBJ1-4; 9 bases align to TRBD1. J was trimmed by 7 bases and V by 6 bases; bases with no gene match: 9. The V gene's germline CDR1 is DFQATT and CDR2 SNEGSKA (reference sequence). This CDR3 region has 14 residues. Written as DNA, the CDR3 is TGCAGTGCGACCGGGACAGGGTCAGGTGAAAAACTGTTTTTT. Amino acid sequence: CSATGTGSGEKLFF.

This sequence joins TRBV12-3 or TRBV12-4 and TRBJ2-1, with 8 bases identical to TRBD2. The DNA end is more similar to TRBJ2-7, so the J call may be wrong. The CDR3 runs to 18 residues. CDR3 coding DNA: TGTGCCAGCAGCCTGCGCGGGAGGATCCCACGCTCCTACAATGAGCAGTACTTC. This encodes CASSLRGRIPRSYNEQYF.

This clonotype has only a few counts. The CDR3 reads CSAAQVSYEQYF. The CDR3 DNA is TGCAGCGCTGCCCAGGTCTCCTACGAGCAGTACTTC. The rearrangement links TRBV29-1 to TRBJ2-7; D remains ambiguous. In germline, CDR1 is SQVTM, CDR2 ANQGSEA. V was pared by 7 bases and J by 0 bases, with 10 bases between. This CDR3 comprises 12 residues.

CDR3 amino acids: CATSDPIGNTDTQYF. The DNA for the CDR3 is TGTGCCACCAGTGATCCTATCGGGAACACAGATACGCAGTATTTT. The rearrangement links TRBV24-1 to TRBJ2-3; a weak D match, TRBD2 (5 bases). V was shortened by 3 bases and J by 2 bases, with 11 bases between the two germline ends. The CDR3 runs to 15 residues. The germline gives CDR1 KGHDR, CDR2 SFDVKD.

The chain links TRBV11-1 to TRBJ2-7, with a possible D match to TRBD2 (5 bases). Trimming cost V 1 base and J 1 base, with 14 bases left between them. This CDR3 has 16 amino acids. The germline V gene has CDR1 SGHAT and CDR2 FQDESV (reference sequence). The DNA of the CDR3 is TGTGCCAGCAGCTTAGGGCGAGGGTTTGCATCCTACGAGCAGTACTTC. Translating it yields CASSLGRGFASYEQYF.